Presented here are 5 T cell receptor beta chains from one specimen sequenced in a study of neurological immune-mediated disorders. In TCRdb, the 5' RACE reads were re-called with MiXCR into one record per CDR3 protein. The sample consists of tens of thousands of distinct CDR3 sequences, 10% to 15% of them appearing once. What was sequenced was PBMCs. Receptors were obtained from a woman aged 55 to 70 with HTLV-1-associated myelopathy (HAM/TSP).

This clonotype was detected only a few times. The chain is built from TRBV6-1 and TRBJ1-1; possibly TRBD1 for D (5 bases). Trimming left V 0 bases short and J 5 bases short, with 7 bases between. The CDR3 consists of 13 residues. Germline values: CDR1 MNHNS, CDR2 SASEGT. CDR3 protein: CASSEAKGTEAFF. CDR3 DNA sequence: TGTGCCAGCAGTGAAGCGAAGGGGACTGAAGCTTTCTTT.

The chain recombines TRBV10-3 with TRBJ2-3; the D gene is possibly TRBD2 (6 bases). Trimming shortened V by 6 bases and J by 5 bases, and 6 bases separated the two germline ends. This CDR3 is 11 amino acids long. Germline V gene sequence: CDR1 ENHRY, CDR2 SYGVKD. The CDR3 region is CAIREGDTQYF. The CDR3, as DNA: TGTGCCATCAGGGAGGGAGATACGCAGTATTTT.

This clonotype was counted ten times or more. The chain combines TRBV3-1 with TRBJ1-3; the D is unclear. The V end was cut by 4 bases, the J end by 3 bases, with 13 bases between. The CDR3 consists of 15 residues. Germline CDR1 reads LGHDT; CDR2 reads YNNKEL (reference sequence). CDR3 DNA: TGTGCCAGCAGCCTAGAGGATCGCGATGGAAACACCATATATTTT. It is translated as CASSLEDRDGNTIYF. Drawing the rest from reference TRBV3-1 and TRBJ1-3, the complete variable domain is DTAVSQTPKYLVTQMGNDKSIKCEQNLGHDTMYWYKQDSKKFLKIMFSYNNKELIINETVPNRFSPKSPDKAHLNLHINSLELGDSAVYFCASSLEDRDGNTIYFGEGSWLTVV.

This clonotype was seen repeatedly, ten times or more. This chain uses TRBV28 with TRBJ2-7, with 8 bases matching TRBD2. The CDR3 is 14 residues long. J lost 2 bases, V lost 6 bases, and 6 bases had no gene match. From germline, CDR1 is MDHEN and CDR2 SYDVKM. CDR3 sequence reads: CASSPGGEAYEQYF. The CDR3 DNA reads as TGTGCCAGCAGCCCCGGGGGGGAGGCCTACGAGCAGTACTTC.

This clonotype came up many times. The chain joins TRBV7-2 to TRBJ1-2; D not resolved. Germline CDR1 reads SGHTA; CDR2 reads FQGNSA. This CDR3 is 13 amino acids long. V was pared by 1 base and J by 7 bases, with 10 bases between. The CDR3: CASSLVGRLGYTF. The CDR3 region has the DNA TGTGCCAGCAGCTTAGTTGGCAGGCTTGGCTACACCTTC.